These 9 T cell receptor beta chains were all obtained from the same sample, sequenced in a study of cytomegalovirus exposure and HLA in healthy donors. Amplification used 60 Vbeta primers and 13 Jbeta primers. The table came from immunoSEQ multiplex PCR; TCRdb's copy has only in-frame clones and leaves some out. The sample records roughly 90,000 clones, roughly four fifths being singletons. Sequences were obtained from PBMCs. The receptor set was obtained from a man between 25 and 39 years old in good health and CMV-seropositive.

This clone was recorded a few times. The chain recombines TRBV6-4 with TRBJ2-2; D is uncertain. Germline V lookup: CDR1 MRHNA, CDR2 SNTAGT. The CDR3 is made up of 13 amino acids. V was pared by 3 bases and J by 4 bases, with 6 bases between. The CDR3 region is CASSEGPTGELFF. CDR3 DNA: TGTGCCAGCAGTGAGGGCCCCACCGGGGAGCTGTTTTTT.

A single count supports this clone. The V gene is TRBV27, the J gene TRBJ2-6, with D perhaps matching TRBD1 (5 bases). CDR1 is MNHEY and CDR2 is SMNVEV in the germline V gene (reference sequence). The CDR3 totals 17 residues. The V and J ends lost 3 bases and 2 bases respectively, with 14 bases between them. In DNA, the CDR3 is TGTGCCAGCAGTTTGAGTCAGGGAAGGGCTGGGGCCAACGTCCTGACTTTC. Protein sequence: CASSLSQGRAGANVLTF.

The chain joins TRBV30 to TRBJ2-3, with a tentative D call TRBD1 (6 bases). Germline V gives CDR1 GTSNPN, CDR2 SVGIG (reference sequence). The CDR3 totals 14 residues. The germline V and J ends were trimmed by 1 base and 0 bases, with 8 bases remaining between them. The CDR3 spells CAWSAQGSTDTQYF. CDR3 nucleotides: TGTGCCTGGAGTGCACAGGGCAGCACAGATACGCAGTATTTT.

This chain connects TRBV7-2 to TRBJ1-2, with D possibly being TRBD1 (5 bases). V was clipped by 5 bases and J by 3 bases, with 10 bases between them. The germline gives CDR1 SGHTA, CDR2 FQGNSA. This CDR3 is built from 13 residues. The CDR3 sequence: CASSPRGYYGYTF. As DNA, the CDR3 is TGTGCCAGCAGCCCTAGGGGATACTATGGCTACACCTTC.

This clone has more than one count but fewer than ten. The V and J genes are TRBV5-1 and TRBJ1-4, with TRBD1 matching 7 bases. This CDR3 is built from 17 residues. V shed 5 bases and J 0 bases; nucleotides not matched to a gene: 10. CDR1 is SGHRS, CDR2 YFSETQ, per germline. The CDR3 here is CASRQTGQAATNEKLFF. CDR3 bases: TGCGCCAGCAGGCAAACCGGACAGGCGGCAACTAATGAAAAACTGTTTTTT. Complete variable domain (other parts from reference TRBV5-1 and TRBJ1-4): KAGVTQTPRYLIKTRGQQVTLSCSPISGHRSVSWYQQTPGQGLQFLFEYFSETQRNKGNFPGRFSGRQFSNSRSEMNVSTLELGDSALYLCASRQTGQAATNEKLFFGSGTQLSVL.

V is TRBV6-4 and J is TRBJ2-3; no clear D. The CDR3 has 13 residues. V was cut by 4 bases and J by 6 bases, with 11 bases left in between. The germline V gene encodes CDR1 MRHNA and CDR2 SNTAGT. In DNA, the CDR3 is TGTGCCAGCAGTGGTGGAGAGAAGGATACGCAGTATTTT. It codes for CASSGGEKDTQYF.

The chain is built from TRBV5-4 and TRBJ2-3; the match to TRBD2 covers 7 bases. Germline trimming cut 5 bases from V and 5 bases from J; bases unmatched to any gene: 11. This CDR3 comprises 15 residues. Germline V gives CDR1 SGHNT, CDR2 YYREEE (reference sequence). Here the CDR3 reads CASRTGTMGLDTQYF. CDR3 coding DNA: TGTGCCAGCAGAACCGGGACTATGGGTTTAGATACGCAGTATTTT.

J is TRBJ2-1 and V is TRBV12-5; 13 bases map to TRBD2. The CDR3 runs 15 residues. The germline gives CDR1 LGHNT, CDR2 FRNRAP. Unmatched junction bases numbered 5, after V lost 4 bases and J lost 8 bases. This CDR3 is CASGSGLAGVYEQFF. The DNA of the CDR3 is TGTGCTAGTGGTTCCGGACTAGCGGGAGTCTATGAGCAGTTCTTC.

The V gene is TRBV28, the J gene TRBJ2-5; the match to TRBD1 covers 9 bases. V trimming: 5 bases; J trimming: 11 bases; junction bases outside the gene matches: 12. The CDR3 has 14 residues. The V gene's germline CDR1 is MDHEN and CDR2 SYDVKM. CDR3 nucleotide sequence: TGTGCCAGCAGTCTAGGGACAGGGCGAGGGGAGCAGTACTTC. This codes for CASSLGTGRGEQYF.